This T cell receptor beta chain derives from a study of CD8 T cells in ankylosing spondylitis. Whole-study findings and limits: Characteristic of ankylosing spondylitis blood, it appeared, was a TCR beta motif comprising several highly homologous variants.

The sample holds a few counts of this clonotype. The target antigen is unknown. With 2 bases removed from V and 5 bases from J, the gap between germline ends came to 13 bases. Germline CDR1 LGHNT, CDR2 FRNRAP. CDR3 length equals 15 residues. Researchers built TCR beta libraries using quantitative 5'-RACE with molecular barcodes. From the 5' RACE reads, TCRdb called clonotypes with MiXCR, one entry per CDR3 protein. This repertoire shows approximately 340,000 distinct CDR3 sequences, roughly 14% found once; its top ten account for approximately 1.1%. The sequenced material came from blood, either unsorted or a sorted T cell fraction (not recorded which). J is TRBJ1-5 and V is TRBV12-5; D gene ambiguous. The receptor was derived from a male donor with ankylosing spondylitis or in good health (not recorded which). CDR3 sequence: CASGLNIAGYQPQHF. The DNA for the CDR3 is TGTGCTAGTGGTTTGAACATAGCTGGGTATCAGCCCCAGCATTTT.